These 13 T cell receptor beta chains originate from one sample sequenced in a study of control samples from healthy donors and cancer patients. Only in-frame clones appear in the TCRdb table, and some are missing; sequencing was by immunoSEQ multiplex PCR. The table has tens of thousands of clones, 95% to 97% seen once. Sequenced sample: blood. These receptors all come from a woman in her late teens or twenties in good health.

V and J are TRBV6-5 and TRBJ2-3; a weak D match, TRBD2 (5 bases). The germline V gene has CDR1 MNHEY and CDR2 SVGAGI. Between the trimmed V and J ends, which lost 10 bases and 0 bases, there was a span of 11 bases. The CDR3 consists of 13 residues. CDR3 amino acids: CATRRDSTDTQYF. Here the CDR3 DNA reads TGTGCCACCCGCCGGGATAGCACAGATACGCAGTATTTT.

The chain joins TRBV12-3 or TRBV12-4 to TRBJ2-7, with unresolved D. V lost 3 bases and J 0 bases, leaving 3 bases between the germline ends. This CDR3 has 12 amino acids. The CDR3 DNA sequence: TGTGCCAGCAGTTTCGGCTCCTACGAGCAGTACTTC. Protein sequence: CASSFGSYEQYF.

The chain combines TRBV28 with TRBJ2-4; 9 bases align to TRBD1. With V trimmed by 3 bases and J by 4 bases, 4 bases remained unmatched. CDR1 and CDR2 (germline): MDHEN, SYDVKM. This CDR3 has 15 amino acids. The CDR3 bases are TGTGCCAGCAGTTTTTCCGGACAGGGGAAAAACATTCAGTACTTC. It is translated as CASSFSGQGKNIQYF.

This chain joins TRBV20-1 and TRBJ2-1; no clear D gene. Germline CDR1 is DFQATT and CDR2 is SNEGSKA (reference sequence). This CDR3 is 11 amino acids long. Trimming left V 6 bases short and J 5 bases short, with 8 bases between. CDR3 bases: TGCAGTGCCCGGCTCGACAATGAGCAGTTCTTC. Translating gives CSARLDNEQFF.

The chain combines TRBV5-1 with TRBJ1-1; tentatively, D is TRBD1 (5 bases). Trimming stripped 0 bases from V and 0 bases from J, with 12 bases between. The CDR3 runs 16 residues. From germline, CDR1 is SGHRS and CDR2 YFSETQ. CDR3 sequence: CASSLGRANMNTEAFF. The CDR3 coding sequence is TGCGCCAGCAGCTTGGGCAGGGCGAACATGAACACTGAAGCTTTCTTT.

The V gene is TRBV7-6, the J gene TRBJ2-1; 12 positions match TRBD2. Unmatched junction bases numbered 6, after V lost 4 bases and J lost 8 bases. CDR3 length equals 15 residues. Looked up from germline, CDR1 is SGHVS and CDR2 is FNYEAQ. DNA for the CDR3: TGTGCCAGCAGCTCCCTAGCGGGGGGGCCTCATGAGCAGTTCTTC. This translates into CASSSLAGGPHEQFF.

The gene calls are TRBV25-1 and TRBJ1-1; D may be TRBD1 (5 bases). The V end lost 10 bases, the J end lost 4 bases, and 16 bases lay between the germline ends. The germline V gene has CDR1 MGHDK and CDR2 SYGVNS. The CDR3 loop spans 13 amino acids. The CDR3 coding sequence is TGTGCCACCCAAATAGGGAGGGGCACTGAAGCTTTCTTT. This translates into CATQIGRGTEAFF.

The table lists this clone with a few counts. Additional DNA sequences in this sample encode the identical CDR3. The chain recombines TRBV12-3 or TRBV12-4 with TRBJ1-5; D is unresolved. V was shortened by 0 bases and J by 4 bases, with 4 bases between the two germline ends. This CDR3 is built from 13 residues. CDR3 amino acids: CASSLAGNQPQHF. CDR3 nucleotide sequence: TGTGCCAGCAGTTTAGCTGGGAATCAGCCCCAGCATTTT.

This sequence joins TRBV29-1 and TRBJ2-7; D may be TRBD1 (5 bases). V was clipped by 2 bases and J by 3 bases, with 11 bases between them. The CDR3 loop spans 13 amino acids. CDR1 is SQVTM, CDR2 ANQGSEA, per germline. CDR3 residues: CSVETTQGYEQYF. CDR3 nucleotides: TGCAGCGTTGAAACAACCCAGGGCTACGAGCAGTACTTC.

The chain couples TRBV1 to TRBJ2-1; the listed D gene, TRBD2, was not tested against the DNA. TRBV1 is reported as a pseudogene. The CDR3 is 13 residues long. The CDR3 bases are TGCACCAGCAGCCCCAAAACGAGGAATGAGCAGTTCTTC. This sequence encodes CTSSPKTRNEQFF.

This chain links TRBV10-3 with TRBJ2-7, with D possibly being TRBD1 (6 bases). In germline, CDR1 is ENHRY, CDR2 SYGVKD. The V end was cut by 3 bases, the J end by 3 bases, with 9 bases between. This CDR3 contains 13 residues. In nucleotides, the CDR3 is TGTGCCATCAGTGACCTACAGGGCTACGAGCAGTACTTC. Amino acids: CAISDLQGYEQYF.

V gene TRBV18 combines with J gene TRBJ1-4, with D hard to call. Trimming pared 3 bases from V and 7 bases from J, leaving 12 bases between. CDR1 is KGHSH, CDR2 LQKENI, per germline. CDR3 length: 14 amino acids. CDR3 in DNA: TGTGCCAGCTCACCTGGCATCCCTCGTGAAAAACTGTTTTTT. Translation: CASSPGIPREKLFF.

V gene TRBV7-2 combines with J gene TRBJ2-2; D not resolved. The V end was cut by 1 base, the J end by 0 bases, with 9 bases between. The CDR3 covers 16 residues. In germline, CDR1 is SGHTA, CDR2 FQGNSA. CDR3 coding DNA: TGTGCCAGCAGCTTAGATGGGGTAGCGAACACCGGGGAGCTGTTTTTT. Its protein is CASSLDGVANTGELFF.